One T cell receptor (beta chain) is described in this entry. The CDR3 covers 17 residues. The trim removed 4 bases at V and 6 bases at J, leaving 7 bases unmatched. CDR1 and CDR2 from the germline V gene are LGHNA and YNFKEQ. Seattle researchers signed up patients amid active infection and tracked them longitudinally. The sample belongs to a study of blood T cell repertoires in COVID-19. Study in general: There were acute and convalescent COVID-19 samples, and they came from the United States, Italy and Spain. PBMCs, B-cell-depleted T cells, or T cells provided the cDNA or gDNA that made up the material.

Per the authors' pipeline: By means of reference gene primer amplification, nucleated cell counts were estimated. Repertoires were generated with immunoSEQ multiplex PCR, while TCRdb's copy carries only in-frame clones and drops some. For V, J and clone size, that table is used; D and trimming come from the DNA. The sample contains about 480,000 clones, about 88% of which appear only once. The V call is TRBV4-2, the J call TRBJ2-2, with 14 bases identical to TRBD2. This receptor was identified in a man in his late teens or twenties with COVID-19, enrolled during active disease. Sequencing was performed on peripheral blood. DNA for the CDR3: TGTGCCAGCAGCCCGAACCGACTAGCGGGGGGGCCCGGGGAGCTGTTTTTT. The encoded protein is CASSPNRLAGGPGELFF.